This passage covers 12 T cell receptor beta chains from one sample sequenced in a study of T cells in Graves' hyperthyroidism and ophthalmopathy. RNA transcripts were the template for amplifying TCR beta CDR3 regions. When the TCR CDR3 underwent first-round RT-PCR, the HTBI primer set was used. One entry per CDR3 protein, called by TCRdb with MiXCR from the multiplex PCR reads. Among approximately 600,000 distinct CDR3 sequences listed, more than 20% were seen once. Material: blood. The receptor source for this set is a man younger than 45 with Graves' ophthalmopathy.

This clonotype turned up a few times. This chain connects TRBV11-2 to TRBJ2-2; 9 bases are a match to TRBD2. The ends lost 5 bases at V and 1 base at J; junction bases unmatched: 5. Germline V CDR1 and CDR2: SGHAT, FQNNGV. The CDR3 extends over 16 amino acids. The CDR3 nucleotides read TGTGCCAGCAGCGCCCCACTAGCGGGGAACACCGGGGAGCTGTTTTTT. It encodes CASSAPLAGNTGELFF. Filled out from reference TRBV11-2 and TRBJ2-2, the complete variable domain reads EAGVAQSPRYKIIEKRQSVAFWCNPISGHATLYWYQQILGQGPKLLIQFQNNGVVDDSQLPKDRFSAERLKGVDSTLKIQPAKLEDSAVYLCASSAPLAGNTGELFFGEGSRLTVL.

This clonotype occurred many times. V is TRBV2 and J is TRBJ2-3; TRBD2 matches at 11 bases. The V gene's germline CDR1 is SNHLY and CDR2 FYNNEI. J was trimmed by 5 bases and V by 4 bases; bases with no gene match: 2. The CDR3 has 14 amino acids. The CDR3 DNA reads TGTGCCAGCAGTGCTAGCGGGAGGAGAGATACGCAGTATTTT. Translating it yields CASSASGRRDTQYF.

A remark on this clonotype: A junction boundary mismatches the germline segment, possibly from a read error. The chain uses TRBV5-1 and TRBJ2-2, with D unclear. This CDR3 spans 14 amino acids. The germline CDR1 and CDR2 sequences are SGHRS and YFSETQ. The CDR3 sequence is CASNEEINTGELFF. In nucleotides, the CDR3 is TGTGCCAGCAACGAGGAGATAAACACCGGGGAGCTGTTTTTT.

To note about this clonotype: This CDR3 fails to terminate in the conserved phenylalanine or tryptophan, so it likely reflects a read error. The rearrangement uses TRBV27 and TRBJ2-7; a weak D match, TRBD1 (6 bases). V was cut by 0 bases and J by 2 bases, with 17 bases left in between. The germline V gene has CDR1 MNHEY and CDR2 SMNVEV (reference sequence). The CDR3 consists of 17 residues. CDR3 amino acids: CASSLSSRVQGAYEQYL. The DNA of the CDR3 is TGTGCCAGCAGTTTATCGAGTAGGGTACAGGGAGCCTACGAGCAGTACCTC.

The chain joins TRBV15 to TRBJ1-5; 7 nucleotides line up with TRBD1. The V gene's germline CDR1 is LNHNV and CDR2 YYDKDF (reference sequence). With V trimmed by 0 bases and J by 1 base, 6 bases remained unmatched. This CDR3 has 17 amino acids. The CDR3 DNA follows: TGTGCCACCAGCAGAGATCGAGGGGGCGCGAGCAATCAGCCCCAGCATTTT. As protein: CATSRDRGGASNQPQHF.

In its sample, this clonotype was seen a few times. The chain has TRBV7-9 and TRBJ1-5; 7 bases fit TRBD1. The germline gives CDR1 SEHNR, CDR2 FQNEAQ (reference sequence). With 8 bases clipped from V and 7 bases from J, the junction kept 8 bases outside the gene matches. CDR3 length: 13 amino acids. The CDR3 DNA sequence: TGTGCCAGCTCGACAGGGTCCGGACAGCCCCAGCATTTT. Translation gives CASSTGSGQPQHF.

This clonotype was counted at least ten times. V usage is TRBV20-1 and J usage is TRBJ2-1, with 10 bases that match TRBD2. The CDR3 is 16 amino acids. Per germline, CDR1 DFQATT and CDR2 SNEGSKA (reference sequence). V trimming: 6 bases; J trimming: 4 bases; junction bases outside the gene matches: 12. CDR3 coding DNA: TGCAGTGCCAGCGCGTCTGCGACTAGCGGGTACAATGAGCAGTTCTTC. Its protein is CSASASATSGYNEQFF.

This clonotype has at least ten counts. V usage is TRBV7-2 and J usage is TRBJ2-7, with TRBD2 matching over 8 bases. CDR1 is SGHTA, CDR2 FQGNSA, per germline. The CDR3 is made up of 15 amino acids. V lost 2 bases, J lost 5 bases, and 8 bases stayed unmatched. The CDR3 is CASSLRVSGRDEQYF. CDR3 in DNA: TGTGCCAGCAGCTTAAGGGTCAGCGGGAGAGACGAGCAGTACTTC.

Points on this clonotype: One end of the junction is discordant with germline, which a read error may explain. The chain is built from TRBV6-1 and TRBJ1-6, with D possibly matching TRBD1 (6 bases). The germline CDR1 and CDR2 sequences are MNHNS and SASEGT. The CDR3 sequence is 15 residues long. CDR3 nucleotides: TGTGCCAGCAGCCAGACAGGAACGGGCAATTCACCCCCCCACTTT. This codes for CASSQTGTGNSPPHF.

Turning to this clonotype: The likely explanation is a read error, given a far larger clone one base away. The J gene is TRBJ2-1, the V gene TRBV7-3; tentatively, D is TRBD2 (6 bases). The germline V gene has CDR1 SGHTA and CDR2 FQGTGA. CDR3 length equals 13 residues. Here the CDR3 reads CASSLGLNNEQLF. The CDR3 DNA reads as TGTGCCAGCAGCTTGGGACTGAACAATGAGCAGCTCTTC.

This clonotype showed up many times. This sequence joins TRBV18 and TRBJ1-4; TRBD1 might be the D (6 bases). V was shortened by 2 bases and J by 6 bases, with 10 bases between the two germline ends. Per the germline V gene, CDR1 is KGHSH and CDR2 is LQKENI. The CDR3 has 14 residues. CDR3 in amino acids: CASSPRQADEKLFF. Written as DNA, the CDR3 is TGTGCCAGCTCACCAAGACAGGCCGATGAAAAACTGTTTTTT.

The table lists this clonotype with many counts. Here the CDR3 reads CASGPGLAGEWGTDTQYF. Written as DNA, the CDR3 is TGTGCCAGCGGACCGGGACTAGCGGGAGAATGGGGCACAGATACGCAGTATTTT. The chain recombines TRBV2 with TRBJ2-3, with TRBD2 identical over 14 bases. Per germline, CDR1 SNHLY and CDR2 FYNNEI. The CDR3 spans 18 residues. With V trimmed by 8 bases and J by 1 base, 11 bases remained unmatched.